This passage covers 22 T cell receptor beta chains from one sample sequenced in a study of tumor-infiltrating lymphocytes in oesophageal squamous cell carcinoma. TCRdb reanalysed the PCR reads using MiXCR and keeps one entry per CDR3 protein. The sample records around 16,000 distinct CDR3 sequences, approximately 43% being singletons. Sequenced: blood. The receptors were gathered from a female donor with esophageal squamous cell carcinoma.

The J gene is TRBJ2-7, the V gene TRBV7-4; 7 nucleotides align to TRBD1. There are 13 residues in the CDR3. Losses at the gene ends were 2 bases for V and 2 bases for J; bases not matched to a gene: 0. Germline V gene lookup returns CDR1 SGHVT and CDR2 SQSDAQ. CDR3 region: CASSLRGPYEQYF. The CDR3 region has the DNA TGTGCCAGCAGCTTAAGGGGGCCCTACGAGCAGTACTTC.

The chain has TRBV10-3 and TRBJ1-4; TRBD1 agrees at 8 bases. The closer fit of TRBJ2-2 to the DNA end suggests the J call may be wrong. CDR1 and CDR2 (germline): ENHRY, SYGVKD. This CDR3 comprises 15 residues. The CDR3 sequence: CAISEGTGETGELFF. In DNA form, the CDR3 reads TGTGCCATCAGTGAGGGGACAGGAGAAACCGGGGAGCTGTTTTTT.

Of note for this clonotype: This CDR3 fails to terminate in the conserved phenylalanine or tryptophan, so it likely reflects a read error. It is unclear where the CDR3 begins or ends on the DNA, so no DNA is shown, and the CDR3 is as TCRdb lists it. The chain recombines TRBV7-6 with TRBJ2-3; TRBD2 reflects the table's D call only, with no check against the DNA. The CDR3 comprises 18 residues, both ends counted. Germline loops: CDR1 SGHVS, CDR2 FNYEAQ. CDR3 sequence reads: CASSLGWSGGAGPSTLGT.

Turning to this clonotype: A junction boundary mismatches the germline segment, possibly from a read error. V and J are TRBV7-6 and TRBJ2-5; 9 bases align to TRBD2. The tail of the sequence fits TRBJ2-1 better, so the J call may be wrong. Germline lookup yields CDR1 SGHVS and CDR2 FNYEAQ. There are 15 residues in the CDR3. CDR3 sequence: CASSPSSGNRGEQFF. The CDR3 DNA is TGTGCTAGCAGCCCCTCTAGCGGGAATAGGGGTGAGCAGTTCTTC.

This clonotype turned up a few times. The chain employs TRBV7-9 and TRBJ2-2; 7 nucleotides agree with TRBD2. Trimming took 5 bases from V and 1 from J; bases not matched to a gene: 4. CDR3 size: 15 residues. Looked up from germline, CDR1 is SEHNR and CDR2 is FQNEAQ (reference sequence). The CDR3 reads CASSRTGGNTGELFF. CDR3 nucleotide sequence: TGTGCCAGCAGCCGGACGGGAGGGAACACCGGGGAGCTGTTTTTT.

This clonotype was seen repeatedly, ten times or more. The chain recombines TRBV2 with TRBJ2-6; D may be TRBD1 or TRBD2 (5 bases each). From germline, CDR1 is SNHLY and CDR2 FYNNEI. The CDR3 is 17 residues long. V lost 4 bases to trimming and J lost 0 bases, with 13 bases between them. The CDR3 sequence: CASSVRGSSSGANVLTF. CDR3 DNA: TGTGCCAGCAGTGTCCGGGGCTCGAGCTCTGGGGCCAACGTCCTGACTTTC.

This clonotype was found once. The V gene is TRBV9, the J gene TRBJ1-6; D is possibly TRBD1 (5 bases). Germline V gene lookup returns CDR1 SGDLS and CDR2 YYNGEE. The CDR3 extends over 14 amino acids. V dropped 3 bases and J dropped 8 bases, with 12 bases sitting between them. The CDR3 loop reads CASSGQGFDSPLHF. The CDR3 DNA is TGTGCCAGCAGCGGGCAGGGTTTTGATTCACCCCTCCACTTT. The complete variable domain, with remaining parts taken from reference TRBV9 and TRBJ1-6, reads DSGVTQTPKHLITATGQRVTLRCSPRSGDLSVYWYQQSLDQGLQFLIQYYNGEERAKGNILERFSAQQFPDLHSELNLSSLELGDSALYFCASSGQGFDSPLHFGNGTRLTVT.

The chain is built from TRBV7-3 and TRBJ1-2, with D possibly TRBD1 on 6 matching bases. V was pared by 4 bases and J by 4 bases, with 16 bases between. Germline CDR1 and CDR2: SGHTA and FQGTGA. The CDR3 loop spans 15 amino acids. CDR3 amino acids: CASSSQGGQVYGYTF. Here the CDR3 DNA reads TGTGCCAGCAGCTCTCAAGGGGGGCAAGTCTATGGCTACACCTTC.

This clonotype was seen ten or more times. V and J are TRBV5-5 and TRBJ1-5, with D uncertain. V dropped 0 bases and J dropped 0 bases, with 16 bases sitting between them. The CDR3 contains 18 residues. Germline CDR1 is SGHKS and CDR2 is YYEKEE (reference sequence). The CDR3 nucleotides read TGTGCCAGCAGCTTGGCCAGGTTAAGGGTCTATAGCAATCAGCCCCAGCATTTT. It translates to CASSLARLRVYSNQPQHF.

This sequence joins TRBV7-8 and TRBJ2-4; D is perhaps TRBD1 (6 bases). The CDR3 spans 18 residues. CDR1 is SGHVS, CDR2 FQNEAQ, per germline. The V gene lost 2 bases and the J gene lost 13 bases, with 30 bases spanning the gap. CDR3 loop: CASSLTTPGDGSYNEQYF. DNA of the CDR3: TGTGCCAGCAGCTTAACCACCCCAGGGGATGGGTCCTACAATGAGCAGTACTTC.

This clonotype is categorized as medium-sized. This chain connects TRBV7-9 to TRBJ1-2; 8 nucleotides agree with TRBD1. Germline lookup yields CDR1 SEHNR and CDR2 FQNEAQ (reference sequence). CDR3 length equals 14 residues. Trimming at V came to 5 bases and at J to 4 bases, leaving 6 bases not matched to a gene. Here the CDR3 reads CASSDQGARYGYTF. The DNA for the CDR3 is TGTGCCAGCAGCGACCAGGGGGCTCGCTATGGCTACACCTTC.

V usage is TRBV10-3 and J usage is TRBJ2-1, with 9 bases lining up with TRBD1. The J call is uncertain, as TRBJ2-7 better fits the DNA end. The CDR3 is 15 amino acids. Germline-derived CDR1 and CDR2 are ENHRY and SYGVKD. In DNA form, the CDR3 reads TGTGCCATCAGTGGCGGACAGGGGATTAACCACGAGCAGTACTTC. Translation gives CAISGGQGINHEQYF.

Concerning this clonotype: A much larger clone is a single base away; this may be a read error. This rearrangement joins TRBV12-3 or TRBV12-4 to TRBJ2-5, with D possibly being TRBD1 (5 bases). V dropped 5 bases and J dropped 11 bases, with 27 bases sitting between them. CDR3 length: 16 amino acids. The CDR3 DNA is TGTGCCAGCAGTCTTAGCCTTTCAGGGAAGGACAATGAGCAGTACTTC. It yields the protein CASSLSLSGKDNEQYF.

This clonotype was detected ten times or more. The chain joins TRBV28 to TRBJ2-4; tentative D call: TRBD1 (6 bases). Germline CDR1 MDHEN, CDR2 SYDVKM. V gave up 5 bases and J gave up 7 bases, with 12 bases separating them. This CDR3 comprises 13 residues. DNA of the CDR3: TGTGCCAGCAGTGGCCGGGACACGAACATTCAGTACTTC. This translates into CASSGRDTNIQYF.

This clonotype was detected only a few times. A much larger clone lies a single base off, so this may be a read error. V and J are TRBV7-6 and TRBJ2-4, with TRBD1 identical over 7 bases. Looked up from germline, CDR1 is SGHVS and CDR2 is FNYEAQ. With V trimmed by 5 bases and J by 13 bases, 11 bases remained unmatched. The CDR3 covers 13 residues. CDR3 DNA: TGTGCCAGCAGCCAGGGGGACCTCAATGAGCAGTACTTC. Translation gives CASSQGDLNEQYF.

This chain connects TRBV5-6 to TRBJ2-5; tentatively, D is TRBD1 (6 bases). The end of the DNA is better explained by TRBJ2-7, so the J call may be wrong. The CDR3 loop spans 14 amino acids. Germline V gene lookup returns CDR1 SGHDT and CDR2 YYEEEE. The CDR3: CASSTFGDTYEQYF. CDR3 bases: TGTGCCAGCAGCACCTTCGGGGACACCTACGAGCAGTACTTC.

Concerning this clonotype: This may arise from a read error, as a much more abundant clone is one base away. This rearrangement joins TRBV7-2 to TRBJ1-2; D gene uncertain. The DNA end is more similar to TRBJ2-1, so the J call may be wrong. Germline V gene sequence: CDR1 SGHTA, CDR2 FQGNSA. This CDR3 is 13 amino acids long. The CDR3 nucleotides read TGTGCCAGCAGCTTAGCGGTAGGGTACGAGCAGTTCTTC. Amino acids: CASSLAVGYEQFF.

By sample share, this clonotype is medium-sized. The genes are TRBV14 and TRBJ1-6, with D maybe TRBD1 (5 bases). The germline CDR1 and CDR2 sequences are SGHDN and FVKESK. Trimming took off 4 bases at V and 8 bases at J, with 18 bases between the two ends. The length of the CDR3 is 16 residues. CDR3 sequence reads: CASSPPGRRTHSPLHF. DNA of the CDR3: TGTGCCAGCAGCCCCCCGGGGCGGAGAACCCATTCACCCCTCCACTTT.

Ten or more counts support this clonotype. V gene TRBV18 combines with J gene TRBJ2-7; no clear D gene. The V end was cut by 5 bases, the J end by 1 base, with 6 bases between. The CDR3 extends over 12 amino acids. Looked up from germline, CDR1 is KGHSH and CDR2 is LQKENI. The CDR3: CASSSSSYEQYF. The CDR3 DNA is TGTGCCAGCTCATCTTCATCCTACGAGCAGTACTTC.

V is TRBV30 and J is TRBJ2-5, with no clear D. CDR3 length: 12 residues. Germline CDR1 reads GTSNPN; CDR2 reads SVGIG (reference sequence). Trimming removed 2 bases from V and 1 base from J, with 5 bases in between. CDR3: CAWSTSQETQYF. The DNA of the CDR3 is TGTGCCTGGAGTACGAGCCAAGAGACCCAGTACTTC.

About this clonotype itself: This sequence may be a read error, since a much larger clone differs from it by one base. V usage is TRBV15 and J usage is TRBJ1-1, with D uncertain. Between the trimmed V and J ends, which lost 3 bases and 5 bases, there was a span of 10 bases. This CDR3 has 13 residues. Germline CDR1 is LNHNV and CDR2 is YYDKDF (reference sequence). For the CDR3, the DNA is TGTGCCACCAGCAGGACTCGGGAAACTGAAGCTTTCTTT. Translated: CATSRTRETEAFF.

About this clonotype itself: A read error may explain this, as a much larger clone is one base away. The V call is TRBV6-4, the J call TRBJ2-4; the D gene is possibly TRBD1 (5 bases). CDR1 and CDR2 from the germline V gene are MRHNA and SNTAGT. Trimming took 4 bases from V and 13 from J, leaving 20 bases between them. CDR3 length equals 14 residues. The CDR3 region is CASSATTEVNEQYF. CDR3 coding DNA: TGTGCCAGCAGTGCCACGACAGAGGTGAATGAGCAGTACTTC.